This T cell receptor beta chain was sequenced for a study of early T cells in non-severe SARS-CoV-2 infection. The V gene lost 3 bases and the J gene lost 4 bases, with 11 bases spanning the gap. The CDR3 has 13 residues. CDR1 is SGHRS and CDR2 is YFSETQ in the germline V gene. TCRdb passed the 5' RACE reads through MiXCR, listing each CDR3 protein once. The sample records over 85,000 distinct CDR3 sequences, roughly 15% being singletons. Overall study findings and caveats: The VDJdb matching leaned toward anti-spike CD8 responses and overlooked private and CD4 specificities.

This clonotype was seen ten or more times. Its antigen is currently unknown. Sequencing used whole blood. The TCR comes from an adult who was a healthcare worker with PCR-confirmed SARS-CoV-2 infection or an uninfected control (not recorded which). V and J are TRBV5-1 and TRBJ2-7; D possibly corresponds to TRBD2 (5 bases). This CDR3 reads CASSSGERYEQYF. CDR3 bases: TGCGCCAGCAGCTCCGGGGAAAGATACGAGCAGTACTTC.